The 14 T cell receptor beta chains below were found in one sample sequenced in a study of Ad26.COV2.S vaccination and SARS-CoV-2 variants. Sample treatment: some 20 received Ad26.COV2.S at low or high dose, single or two shots; roughly 5 received placebo; per-sample allocation not given. Samples analyzed were those drawn on day 63 after the first vaccine or placebo injection. The method was immunoSEQ multiplex PCR; TCRdb's version includes in-frame clones alone and lacks a portion of them. This table has about 500,000 clones, roughly nine tenths appearing once. Sequences were derived from peripheral blood, sampled in a trial of Ad26.COV2.S vaccine versus placebo. The receptors come from a person aged 18-65 years who received the Ad26.COV2.S COVID-19 vaccine or a placebo.

The chain carries TRBV27 and TRBJ2-1; possibly TRBD2 for D (7 bases). V was clipped by 2 bases and J by 3 bases, with 23 bases between them. The CDR3 runs to 19 residues. Germline lookup yields CDR1 MNHEY and CDR2 SMNVEV (reference sequence). CDR3 sequence (DNA): TGTGCCAGCAGTTTAATCGTAGGGAGGGGGGGAGCAGGCTACAATGAGCAGTTCTTC. This codes for CASSLIVGRGGAGYNEQFF.

This chain links TRBV12-3 or TRBV12-4 with TRBJ2-5, with D uncertain. The V and J ends lost 5 bases and 5 bases respectively, with 6 bases between them. The CDR3 sequence is 11 residues long. The CDR3 loop is CASSLIETQYF. The CDR3 nucleotides are TGTGCCAGCAGTCTTATTGAGACCCAGTACTTC.

The chain combines TRBV18 with TRBJ2-7, with 11 bases lining up with TRBD1. Germline lookup yields CDR1 KGHSH and CDR2 LQKENI. The CDR3 spans 14 residues. The J segment lost 6 bases and the V segment lost 3 bases, leaving 4 bases of the junction unmatched. The CDR3 here is CASSPPGTGGEQYF. The DNA for the CDR3 is TGTGCCAGCTCACCCCCCGGGACAGGGGGCGAGCAGTACTTC.

This clone has only one observation. The chain has TRBV9 and TRBJ1-5, with D perhaps TRBD1 (5 bases). The germline V gene has CDR1 SGDLS and CDR2 YYNGEE. Trimming shortened V by 4 bases and J by 3 bases, and 14 bases separated the two germline ends. This CDR3 region has 15 residues. In nucleotides, the CDR3 is TGTGCCAGCAGCCCTGGGGGGTCTGCCAATCAGCCCCAGCATTTT. Translation gives CASSPGGSANQPQHF.

The rearrangement joins TRBV12-5 to TRBJ2-1; TRBD2 is a possible D gene (5 bases). Deletions cut 5 bases from V and 2 bases from J, with 13 bases between. This CDR3 spans 15 amino acids. The germline gives CDR1 LGHNT, CDR2 FRNRAP. The CDR3 bases are TGTGCTAGTGGTCGGACGTGGGGAGCCTACAATGAGCAGTTCTTC. This encodes CASGRTWGAYNEQFF.

V and J are TRBV18 and TRBJ2-3, with TRBD2 matching 9 bases. The CDR3 sequence is 16 residues long. V was clipped by 3 bases and J by 2 bases; unmatched bases: 6. CDR1 is KGHSH and CDR2 is LQKENI in the germline V gene. This chain's CDR3 is CASSPVAGATTDTQYF. In DNA form, the CDR3 reads TGTGCCAGCTCACCGGTAGCGGGGGCGACCACAGATACGCAGTATTTT.

V and J are TRBV25-1 and TRBJ1-1, with D uncertain. This CDR3 has 11 amino acids. V lost 3 bases to trimming and J lost 8 bases, with 7 bases between them. Germline V CDR1 and CDR2: MGHDK, SYGVNS. CDR3 in amino acids: CASSDPNEAFF. DNA of the CDR3: TGTGCCAGCAGTGATCCAAACGAAGCTTTCTTT.

The chain couples TRBV6-5 to TRBJ2-2, with D maybe TRBD1 (5 bases). V was shortened by 2 bases and J by 4 bases, with 11 bases between the two germline ends. CDR3 length: 15 amino acids. Per germline, CDR1 MNHEY and CDR2 SVGAGI. In nucleotides, the CDR3 is TGTGCCAGCAGTTACGAGCAGGGCTCCACCGGGGAGCTGTTTTTT. Its translation is CASSYEQGSTGELFF.

V and J are TRBV5-4 and TRBJ2-7; D unclear. Trimming took off 4 bases at V and 3 bases at J, with 5 bases between the two ends. The CDR3 is 11 residues long. CDR1 is SGHNT, CDR2 YYREEE, per germline (reference sequence). In nucleotides, the CDR3 is TGTGCCAGCAGCACCTACTACGAGCAGTACTTC. Translating it yields CASSTYYEQYF.

This clone was counted between two and nine times. This sequence joins TRBV5-1 and TRBJ2-1; no firm D call. V was cut by 1 base and J by 2 bases, with 4 bases left in between. This CDR3 region has 13 residues. From germline, CDR1 is SGHRS and CDR2 YFSETQ. The CDR3 loop reads CASSLRTYNEQFF. The CDR3 bases are TGCGCCAGCAGCTTGCGCACCTACAATGAGCAGTTCTTC.

The rearrangement uses TRBV28 and TRBJ1-4; 11 positions match TRBD1. CDR1 is MDHEN and CDR2 is SYDVKM in the germline V gene. The V gene end was trimmed by 5 bases and the J gene end by 9 bases; junction bases not matched to a gene: 17. CDR3 length: 18 residues. The CDR3, as DNA: TGTGCCAGCAGTCCAACCGGGACAGGGGGTTTCGGGGGGAAAAAACTGTTTTTT. Its protein product is CASSPTGTGGFGGKKLFF.

V gene TRBV5-5 combines with J gene TRBJ2-7, with D possibly TRBD2 on 6 matching bases. The CDR3 runs to 16 residues. Trimming cost V 3 bases and J 5 bases, with 21 bases left between them. Germline V gene data show CDR1 as SGHKS and CDR2 as YYEKEE (reference sequence). DNA of the CDR3: TGTGCCAGCAGCTCCTGGTTGTCTGGCGGGGTCGACGAGCAGTACTTC. Its translation: CASSSWLSGGVDEQYF.

The chain links TRBV9 to TRBJ1-3; possible D gene TRBD1, 5 bases. V lost 0 bases and J 3 bases, leaving 16 bases between the germline ends. The CDR3 consists of 17 residues. Per the germline V gene, CDR1 is SGDLS and CDR2 is YYNGEE. Here the CDR3 DNA reads TGTGCCAGCAGCGTAGATCCGAGGGGACGGATTGGAAACACCATATATTTT. This gives the protein CASSVDPRGRIGNTIYF. Supplemented by reference TRBV9 and TRBJ1-3, the full variable domain reads DSGVTQTPKHLITATGQRVTLRCSPRSGDLSVYWYQQSLDQGLQFLIQYYNGEERAKGNILERFSAQQFPDLHSELNLSSLELGDSALYFCASSVDPRGRIGNTIYFGEGSWLTVV.

This chain links TRBV19 with TRBJ1-5; TRBD1 aligns across 8 bases. Unmatched junction bases numbered 9, after V lost 6 bases and J lost 2 bases. CDR3 length equals 16 residues. Germline V gene sequence: CDR1 LNHDA, CDR2 SQIVND (reference sequence). CDR3 coding DNA: TGTGCCAGTAGGACGGAAGGGACAGGCCGCAATCAGCCCCAGCATTTT. Translated, it gives CASRTEGTGRNQPQHF.